This T cell receptor (beta chain) was retrieved from a study of shared clonotypes between healthy human individuals. Clones were read by immunoSEQ multiplex PCR, and TCRdb kept only the in-frame ones, dropping some. The repertoire holds under 2.5 million clones, with 85% to 95% as singletons. Sequencing was performed on naive CD4+ T cells from PBMCs. Subset defined: CD45RA+ positively selected. This clonotype originated in a young man in good health. Some clones in this sample may be carry-over from other donors' samples.

The CDR3 is CASSPPGSLYEQYF. As DNA, the CDR3 is TGCGCCAGCAGTCCCCCGGGGTCGCTCTACGAGCAGTACTTC. The chain recombines TRBV5-1 with TRBJ2-7; possible D gene TRBD2, 5 bases. The CDR3 has 14 residues. Per germline, CDR1 SGHRS and CDR2 YFSETQ. With 5 bases removed from V and 3 bases from J, the gap between germline ends came to 15 bases.